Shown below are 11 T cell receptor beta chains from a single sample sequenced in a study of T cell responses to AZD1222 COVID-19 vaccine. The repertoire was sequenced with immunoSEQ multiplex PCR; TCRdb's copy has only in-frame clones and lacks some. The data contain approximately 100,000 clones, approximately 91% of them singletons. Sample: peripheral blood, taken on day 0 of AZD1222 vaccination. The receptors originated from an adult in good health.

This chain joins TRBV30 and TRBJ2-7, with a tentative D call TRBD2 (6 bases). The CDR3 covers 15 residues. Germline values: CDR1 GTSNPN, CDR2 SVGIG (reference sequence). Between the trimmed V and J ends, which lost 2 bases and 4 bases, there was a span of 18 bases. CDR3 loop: CAWSQQSGRRYEQYF. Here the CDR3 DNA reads TGTGCCTGGAGTCAACAATCAGGGAGGAGATACGAGCAGTACTTC.

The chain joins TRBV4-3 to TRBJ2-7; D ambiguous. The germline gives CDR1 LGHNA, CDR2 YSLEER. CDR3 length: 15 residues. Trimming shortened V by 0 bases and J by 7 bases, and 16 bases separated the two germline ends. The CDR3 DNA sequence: TGCGCCAGCAGCCAAGATATCAGCCCCGTCGGGGAGCAGTACTTC. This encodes CASSQDISPVGEQYF.

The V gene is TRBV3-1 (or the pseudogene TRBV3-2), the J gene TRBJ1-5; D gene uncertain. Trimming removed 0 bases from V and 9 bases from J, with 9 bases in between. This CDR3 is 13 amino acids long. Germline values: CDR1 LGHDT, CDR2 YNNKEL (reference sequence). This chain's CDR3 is CASSQDRTRPQHF. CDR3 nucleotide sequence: TGTGCCAGCAGCCAAGATAGAACAAGGCCCCAGCATTTT.

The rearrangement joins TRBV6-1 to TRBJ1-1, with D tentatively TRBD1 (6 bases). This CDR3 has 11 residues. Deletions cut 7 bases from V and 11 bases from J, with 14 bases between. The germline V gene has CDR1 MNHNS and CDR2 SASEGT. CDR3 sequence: CASIYRAAAFF. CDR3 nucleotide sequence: TGTGCCAGCATCTACAGGGCTGCGGCTTTCTTT.

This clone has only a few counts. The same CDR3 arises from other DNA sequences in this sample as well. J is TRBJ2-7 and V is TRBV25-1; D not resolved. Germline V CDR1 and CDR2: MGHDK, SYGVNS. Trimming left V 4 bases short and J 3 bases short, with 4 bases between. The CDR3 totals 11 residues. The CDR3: CASSGGYEQYF. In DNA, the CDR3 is TGTGCCAGCAGTGGGGGCTACGAGCAGTACTTC.

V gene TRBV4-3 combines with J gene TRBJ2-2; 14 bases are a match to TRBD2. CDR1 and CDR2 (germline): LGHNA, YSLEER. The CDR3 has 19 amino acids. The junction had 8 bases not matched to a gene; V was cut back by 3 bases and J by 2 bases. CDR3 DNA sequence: TGCGCCAGCAGCCAGATGAACGGACTAGCGGGGGGAAACACCGGGGAGCTGTTTTTT. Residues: CASSQMNGLAGGNTGELFF.

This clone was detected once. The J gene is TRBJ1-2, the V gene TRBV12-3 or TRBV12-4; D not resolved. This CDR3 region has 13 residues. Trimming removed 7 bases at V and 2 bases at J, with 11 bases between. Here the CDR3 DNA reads TGTGCCAGCAACCTGGATCGGAACTATGGCTACACCTTC. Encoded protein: CASNLDRNYGYTF.

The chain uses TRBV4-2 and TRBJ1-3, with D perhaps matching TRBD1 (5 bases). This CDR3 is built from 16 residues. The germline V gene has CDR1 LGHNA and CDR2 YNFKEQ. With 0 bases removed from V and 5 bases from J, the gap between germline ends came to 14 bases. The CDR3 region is CASSQDSGGGRNTIYF. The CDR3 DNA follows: TGTGCCAGCAGCCAAGATAGCGGGGGTGGGAGAAACACCATATATTTT.

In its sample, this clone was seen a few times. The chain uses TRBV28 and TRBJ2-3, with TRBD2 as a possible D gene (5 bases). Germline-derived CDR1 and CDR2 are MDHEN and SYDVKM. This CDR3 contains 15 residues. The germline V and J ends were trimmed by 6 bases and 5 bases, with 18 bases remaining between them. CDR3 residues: CASREGTLRGDTQYF. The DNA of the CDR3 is TGTGCCAGCAGAGAGGGCACCTTACGGGGAGATACGCAGTATTTT.

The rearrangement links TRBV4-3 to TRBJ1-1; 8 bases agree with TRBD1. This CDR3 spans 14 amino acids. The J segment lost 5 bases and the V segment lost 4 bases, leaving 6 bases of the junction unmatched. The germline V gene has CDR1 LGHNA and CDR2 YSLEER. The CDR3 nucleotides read TGCGCCAGCAGCCCCCGGACAGGGAGAACTGAAGCTTTCTTT. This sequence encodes CASSPRTGRTEAFF.

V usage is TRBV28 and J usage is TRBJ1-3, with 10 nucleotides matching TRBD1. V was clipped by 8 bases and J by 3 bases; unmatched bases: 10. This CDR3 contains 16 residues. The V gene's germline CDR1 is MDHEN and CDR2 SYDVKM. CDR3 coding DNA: TGTGCCAGCTCGCCCCCAGGGACAGGGGATGGAAACACCATATATTTT. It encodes CASSPPGTGDGNTIYF.